Listed here is a single T cell receptor beta chain. The antigen is undetermined. This entry comes from a study of cytomegalovirus exposure and HLA in healthy donors. The PCR ran on 60 Vbeta and 13 Jbeta primers. TCRdb's table, derived via immunoSEQ multiplex PCR, lists solely in-frame clones and lacks some. The sample includes about 160,000 clones, approximately 77% of them seen just once. Trimming pared 3 bases from V and 2 bases from J, leaving 10 bases between. Germline values: CDR1 LNHNV, CDR2 YYDKDF (reference sequence). The CDR3 loop spans 15 amino acids. Study conclusions and caveats: The authors confirmed in vitro that three CMV-associated chains were specific for CMV antigens.

Material for sequencing was PBMCs. The chain joins TRBV15 to TRBJ1-4; no reliable D call. This receptor was obtained from a man aged 50 to 60 in good health and CMV-seropositive. CDR3 residues: CATSRYGVTNEKLFF. CDR3 DNA: TGTGCCACCAGCAGGTACGGGGTCACTAATGAAAAACTGTTTTTT.